These 27 T cell receptor beta chains were all obtained from the same sample, sequenced in a study of cytomegalovirus exposure and HLA in healthy donors. Amplification used 60 Vbeta primers and 13 Jbeta primers. This table comes from immunoSEQ multiplex PCR, and its TCRdb copy is limited to in-frame clones, with some not included. The sample lists over 130,000 clones; over 65% were seen once. The specimen was PBMCs. All receptors come from a woman aged 25 to 39 in good health and CMV-seronegative.

A few counts support this clone. This sequence joins TRBV5-1 and TRBJ2-7; perhaps TRBD1 as D (6 bases). Germline V CDR1 and CDR2: SGHRS, YFSETQ. V lost 4 bases and J 6 bases, leaving 20 bases between the germline ends. CDR3 length: 15 amino acids. The CDR3 spells CASSVTTGTDGEQYF. The CDR3 region has the DNA TGCGCCAGCAGCGTAACAACAGGGACCGACGGCGAGCAGTACTTC. Filled out from reference TRBV5-1 and TRBJ2-7, the complete variable domain reads KAGVTQTPRYLIKTRGQQVTLSCSPISGHRSVSWYQQTPGQGLQFLFEYFSETQRNKGNFPGRFSGRQFSNSRSEMNVSTLELGDSALYLCASSVTTGTDGEQYFGPGTRLTVT.

A remark on this clone: One end of the junction varies from germline; a read error may be responsible. The genes are TRBV7-9 and TRBJ1-2, with 9 positions matching TRBD1. The CDR3 length is 12 residues. Germline assignment: CDR1 SEHNR and CDR2 FQNEAQ (reference sequence). DNA for the CDR3: TGTTCCAGCAGCGGGACAGGGCATGGCTACACCTTC. Protein sequence: CSSSGTGHGYTF.

CDR3 nucleotide sequence: TGTGCCAGCAGCTTGGAGGACAGGGATACGCAGTATTTT. It translates to CASSLEDRDTQYF. The chain links TRBV5-6 to TRBJ2-3; TRBD1 matches 7 bases. V lost 0 bases and J lost 6; bases outside the gene matches: 1. Germline CDR1 SGHDT, CDR2 YYEEEE. There are 13 residues in the CDR3.

The rearrangement uses TRBV6-5 and TRBJ2-1; TRBD2 is a possible D gene (6 bases). The CDR3 has 15 residues. Germline V gives CDR1 MNHEY, CDR2 SVGAGI. Trimming removed 6 bases from V and 5 bases from J, with 17 bases in between. The CDR3 DNA is TGTGCCAGCAGCCCCCTGAGCGGGCCGGACAATGAGCAGTTCTTC. Translated, it gives CASSPLSGPDNEQFF.

The rearrangement joins TRBV28 to TRBJ2-1; 13 bases fit TRBD2. The ends lost 0 bases at V and 9 bases at J; junction bases unmatched: 8. This CDR3 has 17 amino acids. CDR1 and CDR2 from the germline V gene are MDHEN and SYDVKM. CDR3 residues: CASSLWKLAGGPGEQFF. CDR3 bases: TGTGCCAGCAGTTTATGGAAACTAGCGGGGGGGCCGGGTGAGCAGTTCTTC.

This sequence joins TRBV9 and TRBJ2-5, with 7 nucleotides matching TRBD2. After removal of 2 bases from V and 2 bases from J, the junction contained 3 bases not matched to a gene. Germline V gene lookup returns CDR1 SGDLS and CDR2 YYNGEE. This CDR3 is built from 14 residues. This CDR3 is CASSVAGEQETQYF. DNA of the CDR3: TGTGCCAGCAGCGTGGCGGGGGAACAAGAGACCCAGTACTTC.

The chain uses TRBV5-4 and TRBJ2-5; 10 positions match TRBD2. The germline V gene encodes CDR1 SGHNT and CDR2 YYREEE (reference sequence). CDR3 length: 16 residues. With V trimmed by 2 bases and J by 4 bases, 8 bases remained unmatched. The CDR3 loop reads CASSFRSGGASETQYF. The CDR3, as DNA: TGTGCCAGCAGCTTCAGGAGCGGGGGGGCATCAGAGACCCAGTACTTC.

The chain employs TRBV6-1 and TRBJ2-5; the match to TRBD2 covers 8 bases. CDR3 length equals 13 residues. Germline V gene data show CDR1 as MNHNS and CDR2 as SASEGT. The V segment lost 6 bases and the J segment 3 bases; nucleotides outside the gene matches: 3. Written as DNA, the CDR3 is TGTGCCAGCAGAGCGGGAGTTGAAGAGACCCAGTACTTC. Translated: CASRAGVEETQYF.

V gene TRBV7-2 combines with J gene TRBJ2-1; D is perhaps TRBD2 (5 bases). Germline V lookup: CDR1 SGHTA, CDR2 FQGNSA. The CDR3 runs to 15 residues. Trimming cost V 0 bases and J 0 bases, with 6 bases left between them. As DNA, the CDR3 is TGTGCCAGCAGCTTAGCTAGCGCCTCCTACAATGAGCAGTTCTTC. It is translated as CASSLASASYNEQFF.

The CDR3 protein is CASSLGRGRAFF. CDR3 in DNA: TGTGCCAGCAGTTTGGGCAGGGGGAGAGCTTTCTTT. The chain joins TRBV6-6 to TRBJ1-1, with TRBD1 matching over 7 bases. This CDR3 region has 12 residues. Germline V gives CDR1 MNHNY, CDR2 SVGAGI (reference sequence). With V trimmed by 4 bases and J by 10 bases, 6 bases remained unmatched.

This sequence joins TRBV29-1 and TRBJ1-3; D unresolved. There are 14 residues in the CDR3. V was shortened by 7 bases and J by 0 bases, with 13 bases between the two germline ends. Looked up from germline, CDR1 is SQVTM and CDR2 is ANQGSEA. The CDR3: CSASEVSSGNTIYF. CDR3 DNA: TGCAGCGCATCTGAAGTGAGCTCTGGAAACACCATATATTTT.

This clone was counted only a few times. This sequence joins TRBV6-1 and TRBJ2-3; 7 nucleotides agree with TRBD1. Trimming cost V 2 bases and J 11 bases; bases outside gene matches: 4. CDR1 is MNHNS and CDR2 is SASEGT in the germline V gene. The CDR3 consists of 12 residues. The CDR3, as DNA: TGTGCCAGCAGTGAAAGGGACAGAAGGCAGTATTTT. This translates into CASSERDRRQYF.

This chain connects TRBV6-5 to TRBJ1-2, with D unclear. Germline CDR1 MNHEY, CDR2 SVGAGI. This CDR3 is built from 12 residues. V was shortened by 6 bases and J by 1 base, with 6 bases between the two germline ends. CDR3 residues: CASRTYNYGYTF. CDR3 nucleotide sequence: TGTGCCAGCAGAACATATAACTATGGCTACACCTTC.

This clone has a handful of counts. The J gene is TRBJ2-1, the V gene TRBV5-1, with TRBD2 identical over 7 bases. The CDR3 consists of 15 residues. The V segment lost 4 bases and the J segment 5 bases; nucleotides outside the gene matches: 9. CDR1 is SGHRS, CDR2 YFSETQ, per germline. CDR3 bases: TGCGCCAGCAGCCCGGTACTAGCGCCAAACAATGAGCAGTTCTTC. This sequence encodes CASSPVLAPNNEQFF.

V gene TRBV6-5 combines with J gene TRBJ1-1, with D unclear. V was trimmed by 0 bases and J by 4 bases, leaving 9 bases between them. Germline assignment: CDR1 MNHEY and CDR2 SVGAGI. CDR3 length: 14 amino acids. CDR3 sequence: CASSYSPSFTEAFF. CDR3 DNA: TGTGCCAGCAGTTACTCTCCTTCTTTCACTGAAGCTTTCTTT.

The rearrangement links TRBV28 to TRBJ2-2; the match to TRBD2 covers 7 bases. Trimming cost V 6 bases and J 6 bases; bases outside gene matches: 10. This CDR3 spans 15 amino acids. The germline gives CDR1 MDHEN, CDR2 SYDVKM. Written as DNA, the CDR3 is TGTGCCAGCAGCCCTGCCAGGGCGGGGGCCGGGGAGCTGTTTTTT. Amino acid sequence: CASSPARAGAGELFF. Based on the CDR3 plus reference TRBV28 and TRBJ2-2, the full variable domain is DVKVTQSSRYLVKRTGEKVFLECVQDMDHENMFWYRQDPGLGLRLIYFSYDVKMKEKGDIPEGYSVSREKKERFSLILESASTNQTSMYLCASSPARAGAGELFFGEGSRLTVL.

This rearrangement joins TRBV5-1 to TRBJ2-3; D might be TRBD1 (6 bases). Germline V gives CDR1 SGHRS, CDR2 YFSETQ. CDR3 length equals 15 residues. Trimming cost V 6 bases and J 1 base, with 15 bases left between them. CDR3 in DNA: TGCGCCAGCAACCCCAGGGGTTTGGGCACAGATACGCAGTATTTT. Residues: CASNPRGLGTDTQYF.

The sample holds a few counts of this clone. V is TRBV11-1 and J is TRBJ2-7; D unresolved. Germline V gives CDR1 SGHAT, CDR2 FQDESV (reference sequence). The V gene lost 4 bases and the J gene lost 2 bases, with 12 bases spanning the gap. The CDR3 runs 14 residues. CDR3 loop: CASSSHEGAYEQYF. CDR3 nucleotides: TGTGCCAGCAGCTCGCACGAAGGAGCCTACGAGCAGTACTTC. The complete variable domain, with remaining parts taken from reference TRBV11-1 and TRBJ2-7, reads EAEVAQSPRYKITEKSQAVAFWCDPISGHATLYWYRQILGQGPELLVQFQDESVVDDSQLPKDRFSAERLKGVDSTLKIQPAELGDSAMYLCASSSHEGAYEQYFGPGTRLTVT.

The table lists this clone with a few counts. This chain uses TRBV7-9 with TRBJ1-1; D gene unclear. The V end was cut by 1 base, the J end by 1 base, with 7 bases between. The CDR3 has 14 residues. Germline-derived CDR1 and CDR2 are SEHNR and FQNEAQ (reference sequence). CDR3 coding DNA: TGTGCCAGCAGCTTAGTCGCCGGGAACACTGAAGCTTTCTTT. It is translated as CASSLVAGNTEAFF.

This clone was detected only once. The V and J genes are TRBV5-1 and TRBJ1-4; 10 bases match TRBD1. The CDR3 loop spans 15 amino acids. The junction had 2 bases not matched to a gene; V was cut back by 6 bases and J by 0 bases. Germline V gene data show CDR1 as SGHRS and CDR2 as YFSETQ. CDR3 amino acids: CASTGQGATNEKLFF. DNA of the CDR3: TGCGCCAGCACCGGACAGGGGGCAACTAATGAAAAACTGTTTTTT.

The V and J genes are TRBV5-4 and TRBJ2-7; TRBD2 agrees at 7 bases. The CDR3 totals 15 residues. The V gene end was trimmed by 5 bases and the J gene end by 3 bases; junction bases not matched to a gene: 11. The germline V gene has CDR1 SGHNT and CDR2 YYREEE (reference sequence). CDR3: CASSPKRDPIYEQYF. The CDR3 nucleotides read TGTGCCAGCAGTCCTAAGCGGGACCCTATCTACGAGCAGTACTTC.

The rearrangement joins TRBV7-8 to TRBJ1-1; no reliable D call. This CDR3 spans 15 amino acids. Germline V gene sequence: CDR1 SGHVS, CDR2 FQNEAQ. V was clipped by 5 bases and J by 5 bases, with 18 bases between them. Here the CDR3 reads CASSLGRPGFTEAFF. CDR3 nucleotide sequence: TGTGCCAGCAGCCTCGGTCGACCGGGGTTTACTGAAGCTTTCTTT.

The chain is built from TRBV2 and TRBJ1-5; TRBD1 matches 8 bases. Losses at the gene ends were 7 bases for V and 3 bases for J; bases not matched to a gene: 5. This CDR3 is built from 14 residues. The germline V gene has CDR1 SNHLY and CDR2 FYNNEI. CDR3 bases: TGTGCCAGCACAAGGACAGGGAACAATCAGCCCCAGCATTTT. Encoded protein: CASTRTGNNQPQHF.

The chain links TRBV7-9 to TRBJ2-6; D is possibly TRBD1 (5 bases). V lost 4 bases and J 3 bases, leaving 19 bases between the germline ends. Germline V gene lookup returns CDR1 SEHNR and CDR2 FQNEAQ (reference sequence). This CDR3 spans 18 amino acids. The CDR3 region has the DNA TGTGCCAGCAGCTCACCGCGCAGGGCCTGGGGTGGGGCCAACGTCCTGACTTTC. It is translated as CASSSPRRAWGGANVLTF.

The chain uses TRBV6-1 and TRBJ1-4, with a weak D call TRBD1 (6 bases). The CDR3 is 14 residues long. The germline gives CDR1 MNHNS, CDR2 SASEGT. The ends were cut back, 6 bases at V and 7 bases at J, with 15 bases in the middle. The CDR3 protein is CASRQTQGPEKLFF. The CDR3, as DNA: TGTGCCAGCAGACAAACACAGGGCCCTGAAAAACTGTTTTTT.

This clone was found a few times. The chain has TRBV13 and TRBJ2-4; D is ambiguous. V was pared by 4 bases and J by 6 bases, with 13 bases between. Looked up from germline, CDR1 is PRHDT and CDR2 is FYEKMQ (reference sequence). The CDR3 sequence is 14 residues long. In DNA, the CDR3 is TGTGCCAGCAGCTCGCCCGGTTCAAGAAACATTCAGTACTTC. Its protein product is CASSSPGSRNIQYF.

The chain is built from TRBV6-5 and TRBJ2-2; 8 bases line up with TRBD1. The CDR3 covers 16 residues. The ends lost 0 bases at V and 3 bases at J; junction bases unmatched: 3. Germline values: CDR1 MNHEY, CDR2 SVGAGI. The CDR3 DNA sequence: TGTGCCAGCAGTTACTCGCCAGGGGGCTACACCGGGGAGCTGTTTTTT. Its protein product is CASSYSPGGYTGELFF.